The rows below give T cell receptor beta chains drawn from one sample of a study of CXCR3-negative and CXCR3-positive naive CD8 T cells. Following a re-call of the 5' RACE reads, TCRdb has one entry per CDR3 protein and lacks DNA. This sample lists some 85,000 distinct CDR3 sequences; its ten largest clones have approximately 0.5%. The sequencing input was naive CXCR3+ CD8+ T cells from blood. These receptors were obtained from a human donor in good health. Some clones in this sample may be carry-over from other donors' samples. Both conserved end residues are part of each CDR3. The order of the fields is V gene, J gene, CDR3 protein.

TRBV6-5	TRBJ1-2	CASSYGGAGGYTF
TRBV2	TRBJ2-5	CASSEAEAGGGETQYF
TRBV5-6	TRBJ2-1	CASSLLPRDEQFF
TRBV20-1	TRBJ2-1	CSARDFDRRSSYNEQFF
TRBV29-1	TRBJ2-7	CSVTGTGVVEQYF
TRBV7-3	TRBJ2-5	CASSLGGQGLGETQYF
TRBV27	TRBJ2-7	CASSLSHGLSNEQYF
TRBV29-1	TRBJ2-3	CSVGSPWGDTQYF
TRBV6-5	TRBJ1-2	CASSYSVEGNGYTF
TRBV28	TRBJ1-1	CASSIERSNTEAFF
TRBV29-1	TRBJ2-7	CSVELPGAYEQYF
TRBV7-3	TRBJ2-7	CASSLMGGAEQYF
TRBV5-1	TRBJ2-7	CASSSAGPGLFDEQYF
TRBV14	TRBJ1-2	CASSVGTGDGYTF
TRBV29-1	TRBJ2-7	CSVEQGSYEQYF
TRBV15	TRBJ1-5	CATSRVRTGVQPQHF
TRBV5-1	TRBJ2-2	CASSPGAVSISFVGELFF
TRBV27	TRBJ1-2	CASSLGQSYGYTF
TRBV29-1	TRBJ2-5	CSSLAAGAGETQYF
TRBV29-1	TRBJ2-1	CSVEGGHLTVYEQFF
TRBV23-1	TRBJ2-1	CASSRRDSNYNEQFF
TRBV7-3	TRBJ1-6	CASSPTGRDNSPLHF
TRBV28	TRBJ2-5	CASTPPRGTQYF
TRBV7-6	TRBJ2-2	CASSLDPNTGELFF